Listed below are T cell receptor beta chains from one sample, sequenced in a study of CXCR3-negative and CXCR3-positive naive CD8 T cells. With the 5' RACE reads reprocessed, TCRdb shows one record per CDR3 protein and no DNA. Recorded for this sample: roughly 120,000 distinct CDR3 sequences. Sequencing input: naive CXCR3+ CD8+ T cells from blood. The receptors were gathered from a human donor in good health. Some clones in this sample may be carry-over from other donors' samples. Each CDR3 is given with its conserved first and last residue. Each record gives: V gene, J gene, CDR3 protein.

TRBV5-1	TRBJ1-1	CASSSQGATTEAFF
TRBV6-5	TRBJ2-1	CASRWTSNNEQFF
TRBV28	TRBJ2-2	CASSFRRGITGELFF
TRBV25-1	TRBJ2-2	CASSRTYTGELFF
TRBV20-1	TRBJ2-1	CSARSIAGDNNEQFF
TRBV29-1	TRBJ2-2	CSLMWAGELFF
TRBV11-2	TRBJ2-5	CASSLAGGVDETQYF
TRBV20-1	TRBJ2-3	CSAVGSRGPADTQYF
TRBV7-9	TRBJ2-5	CASSLGPQETQYF
TRBV7-8	TRBJ2-7	CASSDYREIYEQYF
TRBV28	TRBJ2-1	CASSLLESSYNEQFF
TRBV5-1	TRBJ2-7	CASSPGTGPHEQYF
TRBV3-1	TRBJ2-7	CASSQTSSGGLYDEQYF
TRBV4-3	TRBJ2-1	CASSQDGSGGYNEQFF
TRBV5-1	TRBJ2-2	CASSWPRDRESGELFF
TRBV29-1	TRBJ2-7	CSVEREVPYEQYF
TRBV7-2	TRBJ2-2	CASSLARGYTGELFF
TRBV20-1	TRBJ2-7	CSAERLAATYEQYF
TRBV5-1	TRBJ2-2	CASSLRTATVLTSGRAATGELFF
TRBV12-3/TRBV12-4	TRBJ2-4	CASSLGLAEPRRDIQYF
TRBV29-1	TRBJ2-5	CSVPRGAGETQYF
TRBV6-6	TRBJ2-7	CASKGVYEQYF
TRBV6-2/TRBV6-3	TRBJ2-7	CASSYDVYRYGQSYEQYF
TRBV7-9	TRBJ2-1	CASSSTLAGFNEQFF
TRBV7-9	TRBJ1-1	CASSSGQGYTEAFF
TRBV5-1	TRBJ1-2	CASSPWGPGVENYGYTF
TRBV7-9	TRBJ1-5	CASSQGYKPQHF
TRBV4-3	TRBJ1-3	CASSQDPPQGSGNTIYF
TRBV7-8	TRBJ2-5	CASIPLVEETETQYF
TRBV4-2	TRBJ2-1	CASSQLLFFSGLSYNEQFF
TRBV20-1	TRBJ2-1	CSARDRTSGRWNEQFF
TRBV7-9	TRBJ2-5	CASSQGQGGPETQYF
TRBV5-1	TRBJ2-7	CASFPGLGVPYEQYF